The present entry profiles one T cell receptor (beta chain) with its context. The CDR3 runs 14 residues. V lost 6 bases and J lost 4; bases outside the gene matches: 5. From germline, CDR1 is SGHRS and CDR2 YFSETQ. Per the study methods: Amplification of reference gene primers was used by the study to estimate nucleated cell counts. The assay was immunoSEQ multiplex PCR, and TCRdb's table has in-frame clones only and misses some. For V, J and clone size, that table is used; D and trimming come from the DNA. The table shows about 140,000 clones, with 80% occurring only once. This record belongs to a study of blood T cell repertoires in COVID-19. Study in general: PBMCs, B-cell-depleted T cells, or T cells were the source of the cDNA or gDNA that made up the material.

The gene calls are TRBV5-1 and TRBJ2-2; 8 bases fit TRBD2. The receptor's source is a man between 65 and 85 years old who had recovered from COVID-19. Source material: peripheral blood. The CDR3 region is CASMLAGGTGELFF. CDR3 bases: TGCGCCAGCATGCTAGCGGGCGGCACCGGGGAGCTGTTTTTT. The full variable domain, its missing parts supplied by reference TRBV5-1 and TRBJ2-2, is KAGVTQTPRYLIKTRGQQVTLSCSPISGHRSVSWYQQTPGQGLQFLFEYFSETQRNKGNFPGRFSGRQFSNSRSEMNVSTLELGDSALYLCASMLAGGTGELFFGEGSRLTVL.